These 3 T cell receptor beta chains were sequenced from one sample in a study of monozygotic twins with inflammatory bowel disease. TCRdb reprocessed the 5' RACE reads and keeps a single row for each CDR3 protein, giving no DNA. The sample includes 300,000 to 400,000 distinct CDR3 sequences. Material for sequencing was blood. These receptors originate from a human donor with ulcerative colitis or Crohn's disease, or a healthy co-twin of an affected twin (not recorded which).

The genes are TRBV24-1 and TRBJ2-2; the D call from TCRdb, TRBD2, cannot be confirmed without DNA. Germline V gene sequence: CDR1 KGHDR, CDR2 SFDVKD. This CDR3 has 15 residues. The CDR3 here is CATSGEALNTGELFF.

V usage is TRBV6-5 and J usage is TRBJ1-2; TCRdb designates TRBD1, a call that cannot be tested without DNA. CDR1 is MNHEY and CDR2 is SVGAGI in the germline V gene. The CDR3 runs 15 residues. The CDR3 loop reads CASSYSGGQGYGYTF.

The V and J genes are TRBV25-1 and TRBJ1-5; TCRdb selects TRBD1, and the lack of DNA leaves this call unchecked. From germline, CDR1 is MGHDK and CDR2 SYGVNS. CDR3 length: 11 amino acids. The CDR3 here is CASGTGEPQHF.